The TCR beta chain described here comes from a study of Graves' ophthalmopathy and Graves' hyperthyroidism. This clonotype turned up a few times. Scientists amplified the TCR beta CDR3 regions from RNA transcripts. Following a first-round RT-PCR that used HTBI primers, a second-round multiplex PCR was carried out. Each CDR3 protein is one row after TCRdb ran MiXCR on the multiplex PCR reads. The top ten hold 5.8% of the sample, which has 150,000 or so distinct CDR3 sequences, 37% seen once. V dropped 6 bases and J dropped 3 bases, with 8 bases sitting between them. Germline V gene data show CDR1 as MNHEY and CDR2 as SVGEGT. The CDR3 covers 12 residues.

The chain has TRBV6-2 or TRBV6-3 and TRBJ1-1, with unresolved D. This TCR was recovered from a woman aged 40 to 50 with Graves' ophthalmopathy. Sequenced material: peripheral blood. The CDR3 region has the DNA TGTGCCAGCAGCGACGGGTACACTGAAGCTTTCTTT. Its protein is CASSDGYTEAFF.